The 3 T cell receptor beta chains in this list originate from one sample, sequenced in a study of sequential checkpoint blockade in melanoma. Data came from immunoSEQ multiplex PCR; TCRdb stores just in-frame clones and leaves some out. Of 1,800 or so clones in the sample, roughly 25% were seen once. This sample's treatment: randomized to nivolumab then ipilimumab (arm A) or the reverse (arm B). Specimen: tumor tissue (inferred from file names), collected from a patient given nivolumab and ipilimumab in sequence. The receptors stem from a human donor with melanoma.

This rearrangement joins TRBV14 to TRBJ2-2; 11 positions agree with TRBD1. This CDR3 has 17 amino acids. CDR1 SGHDN and CDR2 FVKESK come from the germline V gene. V was clipped by 7 bases and J by 1 base; unmatched bases: 8. In DNA, the CDR3 is TGTGCCAGCACCGTCGGACAGGGGGCAGTGAACACCGGGGAGCTGTTTTTT. This codes for CASTVGQGAVNTGELFF.

This clone qualifies as medium-sized. The V gene is TRBV11-3, the J gene TRBJ1-2; 11 bases fit TRBD1. The ends lost 3 bases at V and 4 bases at J; junction bases unmatched: 10. This CDR3 contains 17 residues. Germline V gene lookup returns CDR1 SGHNT and CDR2 YENEEA. CDR3 sequence reads: CASSLDGQGASGYGYTF. The CDR3 bases are TGTGCCAGCAGCTTGGACGGACAGGGGGCCTCGGGCTATGGCTACACCTTC.

The chain employs TRBV6-8 and TRBJ2-7; 7 nucleotides line up with TRBD1. CDR1 is MNHGY, CDR2 SAAAGT, per germline. V lost 5 bases and J lost 5; bases outside the gene matches: 12. The length of the CDR3 is 15 residues. The CDR3 bases are TGTGCCAGCAGTCCCACAGGGGTCTCGAGGAACGAGCAGTACTTC. It codes for CASSPTGVSRNEQYF.